This T cell receptor (beta chain) originates from a study of CD8 T cells in Susac syndrome. The RNA input was about 0.5 to 1 ug, and it was reverse transcribed with random hexamers. With immunoSEQ multiplex PCR, TCR beta CDR3 was amplified across 54 Vbeta and 13 Jbeta. MiXCR, applied by TCRdb to the immunoSEQ multiplex PCR reads, yields one record per CDR3 protein. The table includes around 200,000 distinct CDR3 sequences, around 93% detected once. The CDR3 is 15 amino acids. Germline loops: CDR1 SGHDN, CDR2 FVKESK. Trimming removed 0 bases from V and 2 bases from J; junction bases left unmatched: 4. Sequencing of TCR beta was undertaken in CD8+ and CD4+ T cells derived from blood. The multiple sclerosis controls were treatment-naive patients with relapsing-remitting disease that was stable or active. Isolation of CD8+ and CD4+ T cells was performed negatively, whereas enrichment of TEMRA cells was done by FACS.

This chain links TRBV14 with TRBJ2-7, with 7 bases identical to TRBD1. The sample comprised CD4+ T cells from PBMCs. This clonotype originated in a human donor with multiple sclerosis. CDR3 region: CASSQDHDRAYEQYV. In nucleotides, the CDR3 is TGTGCCAGCAGCCAAGATCACGACAGGGCCTACGAGCAGTACGTC.